This T cell receptor beta chain was found in a study of blood T cell repertoires in COVID-19. About the study: The United States, Italy and Spain were the sources of the acute and convalescent COVID-19 samples. PBMCs, B-cell-depleted T cells, or T cells provided the cDNA or gDNA that made up the material.

In the original workflow: Counts of nucleated cells, estimated from reference gene primer amplification, were obtained. Sequencing used immunoSEQ multiplex PCR; TCRdb keeps in-frame clones, though not all of them. The D gene and trimming were derived from the DNA, and the V and J assignments and clone size from that table. The table shows about 85,000 clones, with around 80% occurring only once. Germline V CDR1 and CDR2: MDHEN, SYDVKM. The CDR3 length is 19 residues. Deletions cut 3 bases from V and 2 bases from J, with 24 bases between. The chain employs TRBV28 and TRBJ2-3, with a tentative D call TRBD1 (7 bases). The sample comprised peripheral blood. The source is a human donor in a cohort sampled during active COVID-19. CDR3 sequence reads: CASSFVGQGGDSLTDTQYF. For the CDR3, the DNA is TGTGCCAGCAGTTTTGTGGGGCAAGGAGGGGACAGCCTCACAGATACGCAGTATTTT.